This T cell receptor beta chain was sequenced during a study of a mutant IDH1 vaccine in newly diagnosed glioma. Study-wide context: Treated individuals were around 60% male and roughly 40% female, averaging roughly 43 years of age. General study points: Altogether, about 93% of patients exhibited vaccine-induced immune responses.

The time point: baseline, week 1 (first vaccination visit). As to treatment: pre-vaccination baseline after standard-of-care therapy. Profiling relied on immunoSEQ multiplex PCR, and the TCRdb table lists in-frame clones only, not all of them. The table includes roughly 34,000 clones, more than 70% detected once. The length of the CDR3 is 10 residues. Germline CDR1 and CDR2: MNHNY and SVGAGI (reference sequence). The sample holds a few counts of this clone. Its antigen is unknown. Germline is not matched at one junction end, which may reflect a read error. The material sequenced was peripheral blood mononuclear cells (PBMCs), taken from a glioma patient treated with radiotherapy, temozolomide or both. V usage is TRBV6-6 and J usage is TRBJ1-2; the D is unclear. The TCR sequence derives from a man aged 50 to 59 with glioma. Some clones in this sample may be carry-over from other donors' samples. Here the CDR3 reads CASSYNHPYF. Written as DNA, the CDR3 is TGTGCCAGCAGTTATAACCACCCGTACTTC.